This T cell receptor (beta chain) was profiled in a study of blood T cell repertoires in COVID-19. Using immunoSEQ multiplex PCR, the repertoire was profiled, and TCRdb retains in-frame clones only, with some absent. Seen here are hundreds of thousands of clones, nearly 90% observed once, and the top ten hold just under 2%. Trimming shortened V by 3 bases and J by 5 bases, and 16 bases separated the two germline ends. The germline V gene encodes CDR1 MNHNS and CDR2 SASEGT. The CDR3 has 15 amino acids. The specimen sequenced was PBMCs or T cells enriched from blood (not recorded which). The chain carries TRBV6-1 and TRBJ2-5; D might be TRBD2 (7 bases). The sequence derives from a woman between 18 and 29 years old with acute COVID-19. The CDR3 spells CASSETAGAWETQYF. The CDR3 nucleotides are TGTGCCAGCAGTGAGACGGCGGGGGCCTGGGAGACCCAGTACTTC.